The following is a T cell receptor (beta chain) sequence with its context. The data were taken from a study of blood T cell repertoires in COVID-19. As for the study in general: PBMCs, B-cell-depleted T cells, or T cells provided the cDNA or gDNA that made up the material.

This CDR3 region has 13 residues. V lost 3 bases and J lost 1, with 8 bases in between. The germline V gene encodes CDR1 SGHRS and CDR2 YFSETQ. Here immunoSEQ multiplex PCR was the method, and the copy in TCRdb shows in-frame clones only, minus some. The sample carries 280,000 or so clones, around 91% recorded once. The chain has TRBV5-1 and TRBJ2-7, with a possible D match to TRBD2 (6 bases). Input material: peripheral blood. This TCR derives from a woman aged 60-75 years with acute or convalescent COVID-19. The CDR3: CASSWDWSYEQYF. CDR3 DNA: TGCGCCAGCAGCTGGGACTGGTCCTACGAGCAGTACTTC.